This T cell receptor (beta chain) came from a study of blood T cells in healthy people across ages. Study-wide results and limits: A conclusive naive versus antigen-experienced comparison was prevented by the unsorted PBMCs.

Germline CDR1 reads SEHNR; CDR2 reads FQNEAQ (reference sequence). This CDR3 spans 14 amino acids. V gave up 3 bases and J gave up 6 bases, with 14 bases separating them. Comments on this clonotype: The antigen is not known.

Using a J-beta primer mix together with a sample-barcoded 5' primer, a second PCR was run for roughly 6 to 11 cycles. Samples each returned at least 2.5 million CDR3-containing paired-end reads. TCRdb re-called the 5' RACE reads with MiXCR, one entry per CDR3 protein. This table has 1.8 million or so distinct CDR3 sequences, about 39% appearing once. This chain connects TRBV7-9 to TRBJ1-1; the D gene is possibly TRBD1 (5 bases). The sample taken for sequencing was blood. This receptor was identified in a human donor in good health. As DNA, the CDR3 is TGTGCCAGCAGCTTCTCCCAGGGTTTCTCTGAAGCTTTCTTT. Its protein product is CASSFSQGFSEAFF.